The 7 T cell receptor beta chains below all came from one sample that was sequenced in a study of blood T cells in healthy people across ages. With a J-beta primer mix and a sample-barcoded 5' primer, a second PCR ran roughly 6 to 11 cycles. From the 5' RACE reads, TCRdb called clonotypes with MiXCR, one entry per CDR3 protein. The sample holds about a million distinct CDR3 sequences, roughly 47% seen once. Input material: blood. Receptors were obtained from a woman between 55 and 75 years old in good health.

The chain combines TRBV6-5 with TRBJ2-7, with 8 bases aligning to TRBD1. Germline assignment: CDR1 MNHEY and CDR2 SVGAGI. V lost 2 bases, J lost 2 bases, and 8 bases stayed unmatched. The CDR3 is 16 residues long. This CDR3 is CASSYRTGIITYEQYF. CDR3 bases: TGTGCCAGCAGTTACCGGACAGGGATTATCACCTACGAGCAGTACTTC.

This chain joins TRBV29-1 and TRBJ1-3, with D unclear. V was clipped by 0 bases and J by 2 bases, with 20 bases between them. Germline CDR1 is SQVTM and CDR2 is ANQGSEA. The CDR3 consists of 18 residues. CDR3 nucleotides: TGCAGCGTTGAAGATCGTTCAAGCCCCCGGAGCACTGGAAACACCATATATTTT. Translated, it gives CSVEDRSSPRSTGNTIYF.

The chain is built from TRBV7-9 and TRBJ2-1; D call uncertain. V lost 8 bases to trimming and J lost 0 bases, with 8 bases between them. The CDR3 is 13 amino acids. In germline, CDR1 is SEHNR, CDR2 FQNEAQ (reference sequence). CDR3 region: CASSISSYNEQFF. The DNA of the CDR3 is TGTGCCAGCTCTATTAGCTCCTACAATGAGCAGTTCTTC.

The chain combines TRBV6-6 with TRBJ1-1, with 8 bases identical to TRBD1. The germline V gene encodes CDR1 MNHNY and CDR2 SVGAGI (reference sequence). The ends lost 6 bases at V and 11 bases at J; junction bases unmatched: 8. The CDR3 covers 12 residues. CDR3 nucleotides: TGTGCCAGCAGAGGAGGACAGGGTTCGGCTTTCTTT. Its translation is CASRGGQGSAFF.

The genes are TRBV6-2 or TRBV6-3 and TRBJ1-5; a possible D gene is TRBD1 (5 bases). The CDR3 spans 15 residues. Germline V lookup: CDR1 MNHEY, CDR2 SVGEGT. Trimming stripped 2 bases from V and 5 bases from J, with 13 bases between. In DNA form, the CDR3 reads TGTGCCAGCAGTTACGGTGGGGGGTTGGATCAGCCCCAGCATTTT. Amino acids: CASSYGGGLDQPQHF.

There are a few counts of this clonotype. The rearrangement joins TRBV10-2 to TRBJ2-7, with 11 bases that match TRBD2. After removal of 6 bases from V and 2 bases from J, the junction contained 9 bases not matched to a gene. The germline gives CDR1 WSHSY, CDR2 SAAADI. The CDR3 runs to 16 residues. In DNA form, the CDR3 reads TGCGCCAGCAGGGAAACTAGCGGGAGTAGCCCCTACGAGCAGTACTTC. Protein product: CASRETSGSSPYEQYF.

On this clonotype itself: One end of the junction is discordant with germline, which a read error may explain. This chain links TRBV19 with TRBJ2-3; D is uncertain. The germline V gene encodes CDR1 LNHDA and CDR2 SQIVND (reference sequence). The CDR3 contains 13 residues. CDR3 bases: TGTGCCACTCAACCAGGAAGCACAGATACGCGGTATTTT. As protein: CATQPGSTDTRYF.